A single sample is the source of the 22 T cell receptor beta chains below, sequenced in a study of T cell repertoires in cytomegalovirus infection. TCRdb passed the reads through MiXCR, listing each CDR3 protein once. The sample includes approximately 140,000 distinct CDR3 sequences, roughly a quarter of them seen just once. What these receptors recognize is not known. Material: PBMCs, sequenced either directly or after in vitro stimulation (not recorded which). Receptors were obtained from a human donor in good health (CMV status not recorded). Some clones in this sample may be carry-over from other donors' samples.

This rearrangement joins TRBV28 to TRBJ1-1, with D hard to call. Trimming took 8 bases from V and 0 from J, leaving 7 bases between them. The CDR3 consists of 12 residues. CDR1 is MDHEN and CDR2 is SYDVKM in the germline V gene. The CDR3 DNA reads as TGTGCCAGCGGTCGTTTGAACACTGAAGCTTTCTTT. Translated, it gives CASGRLNTEAFF.

Note on this clonotype: This may stem from a read error, because a much larger clone lies one nucleotide away. V and J are TRBV11-2 and TRBJ2-1; D possibly uses TRBD1 or TRBD2 (5 bases each). Germline lookup yields CDR1 SGHAT and CDR2 FQNNGV. The CDR3 totals 16 residues. DNA of the CDR3: TGTGCCAGCACCAGAGAGGGACCACGTGCCTACGATGAGCAGTTCTTC. This translates into CASTREGPRAYDEQFF.

The J gene is TRBJ2-1, the V gene TRBV2; TRBD2 matches 7 bases. CDR1 is SNHLY and CDR2 is FYNNEI in the germline V gene. This CDR3 spans 15 amino acids. After removal of 1 base from V and 3 bases from J, the junction contained 3 bases not matched to a gene. CDR3 nucleotide sequence: TGTGCCAGCAGTGAAGACCAGCGGGGCTACAATGAGCAGTTCTTC. This codes for CASSEDQRGYNEQFF. Together with reference TRBV2 and TRBJ2-1, the CDR3 gives the full variable domain: EPEVTQTPSHQVTQMGQEVILRCVPISNHLYFYWYRQILGQKVEFLVSFYNNEISEKSEIFDDQFSVERPDGSNFTLKIRSTKLEDSAMYFCASSEDQRGYNEQFFGPGTRLTVL.

This clonotype has only a few counts. The rearrangement joins TRBV6-6 to TRBJ2-1; 7 bases line up with TRBD1. CDR3 size: 15 residues. V was pared by 0 bases and J by 15 bases, with 14 bases of the junction left unmatched. Germline loops: CDR1 MNHNY, CDR2 SVGAGI (reference sequence). The CDR3 sequence is CASSYSGLVGTARFF. The CDR3 DNA sequence: TGTGCCAGCAGTTACTCGGGCTTGGTAGGGACAGCTCGGTTCTTC.

This clonotype has a handful of counts. The rearrangement uses TRBV6-6 and TRBJ1-1, with D possibly matching TRBD1 (6 bases). Trimming took off 5 bases at V and 0 bases at J, with 22 bases between the two ends. The V gene's germline CDR1 is MNHNY and CDR2 SVGAGI (reference sequence). The CDR3 totals 18 residues. The CDR3 protein is CASSPSQGYAGMNTEAFF. In nucleotides, the CDR3 is TGTGCCAGCAGTCCCTCACAGGGCTACGCGGGGATGAACACTGAAGCTTTCTTT.

The V call is TRBV2, the J call TRBJ2-1; D may be TRBD1 (5 bases). Germline V gives CDR1 SNHLY, CDR2 FYNNEI. V lost 6 bases, J lost 8 bases, and 14 bases lay in between. The CDR3 loop spans 13 amino acids. CDR3 loop: CASRTFTGDEQFF. The CDR3 region has the DNA TGTGCCAGCAGGACCTTTACAGGTGATGAGCAGTTCTTC.

The chain is built from TRBV7-9 and TRBJ1-2; D is uncertain. Trimming pared 6 bases from V and 2 bases from J, leaving 13 bases between. This CDR3 spans 14 amino acids. Germline V gene lookup returns CDR1 SEHNR and CDR2 FQNEAQ (reference sequence). CDR3 sequence (DNA): TGTGCCAGCAGTCTGGACGACGGAAACTATGGCTACACCTTC. Its protein product is CASSLDDGNYGYTF. Supplemented by reference TRBV7-9 and TRBJ1-2, the full variable domain reads DTGVSQNPRHKITKRGQNVTFRCDPISEHNRLYWYRQTLGQGPEFLTYFQNEAQLEKSRLLSDRFSAERPKGSFSTLEIQRTEQGDSAMYLCASSLDDGNYGYTFGSGTRLTVV.

This sequence joins TRBV2 and TRBJ2-2; D unclear. V lost 0 bases, J lost 7 bases, and 12 bases lay in between. Germline V gene lookup returns CDR1 SNHLY and CDR2 FYNNEI. The CDR3 is made up of 15 amino acids. This CDR3 reads CASSEAMRLGGELFF. CDR3 nucleotides: TGTGCCAGCAGTGAAGCAATGCGTTTAGGCGGGGAGCTGTTTTTT.

In its sample, this clonotype was seen a few times. The chain links TRBV20-1 to TRBJ2-3; 7 positions agree with TRBD2. CDR1 and CDR2 (germline): DFQATT, SNEGSKA (reference sequence). J lost 4 bases, V lost 5 bases, and 15 bases had no gene match. This CDR3 comprises 16 residues. CDR3 sequence reads: CSALTFAGDQPDTQYF. In DNA form, the CDR3 reads TGCAGTGCTCTCACCTTCGCGGGAGATCAGCCAGATACGCAGTATTTT.

This clonotype has more than one count but fewer than ten. For the CDR3, the DNA is TGTGCCAGCAGCCCCCTCGGGGGACTGCGAGAGACCCAGTACTTC. Amino acid sequence: CASSPLGGLRETQYF. This chain joins TRBV6-1 and TRBJ2-5; D might be TRBD2 (6 bases). This CDR3 is 15 amino acids long. Germline assignment: CDR1 MNHNS and CDR2 SASEGT. Trimming left V 6 bases short and J 4 bases short, with 18 bases between.

The chain combines TRBV18 with TRBJ2-7, with TRBD2 identical over 7 bases. The germline V gene has CDR1 KGHSH and CDR2 LQKENI. There are 13 residues in the CDR3. V shed 3 bases, J shed 5 bases, and the junction held 4 bases outside the gene matches. CDR3 in amino acids: CASSPGGGDEQYF. DNA for the CDR3: TGTGCCAGCTCACCGGGCGGGGGAGACGAGCAGTACTTC.

This clonotype was counted between two and nine times. The chain employs TRBV5-4 and TRBJ2-3; D call uncertain. The V and J ends lost 3 bases and 4 bases respectively, with 3 bases between them. CDR3 size: 11 residues. CDR1 and CDR2 from the germline V gene are SGHNT and YYREEE (reference sequence). CDR3: CASSSPDTQYF. For the CDR3, the DNA is TGTGCCAGCAGCTCACCAGATACGCAGTATTTT.

This clonotype was detected ten times or more. This chain joins TRBV7-2 and TRBJ1-2; D perhaps matches TRBD1 (5 bases). Germline V gene sequence: CDR1 SGHTA, CDR2 FQGNSA. There are 16 residues in the CDR3. Trimming removed 2 bases at V and 3 bases at J, with 16 bases between. CDR3: CASSLLRAGGDYGYTF. The DNA for the CDR3 is TGTGCCAGCAGCTTATTGCGGGCGGGGGGAGACTATGGCTACACCTTC. Variable domain in full (rest from reference TRBV7-2 and TRBJ1-2): GAGVSQSPSNKVTEKGKDVELRCDPISGHTALYWYRQSLGQGLEFLIYFQGNSAPDKSGLPSDRFSAERTGGSVSTLTIQRTQQEDSAVYLCASSLLRAGGDYGYTFGSGTRLTVV.

In this sample, this clonotype turned up many times. CDR3 sequence (DNA): TGTGCCAGCAGCAAAGAGGCCGGACTAGCGGGACAGACCCAGTACTTC. Its protein is CASSKEAGLAGQTQYF. The rearrangement joins TRBV7-8 to TRBJ2-5; 12 bases fit TRBD2. The CDR3 has 16 residues. Losses at the gene ends were 5 bases for V and 6 bases for J; bases not matched to a gene: 10. Germline values: CDR1 SGHVS, CDR2 FQNEAQ. Using reference TRBV7-8 and TRBJ2-5 for the parts outside the CDR3, the full variable domain is GAGVSQSPRYKVAKRGQDVALRCDPISGHVSLFWYQQALGQGPEFLTYFQNEAQLDKSGLPSDRFFAERPEGSVSTLKIQRTQQEDSAVYLCASSKEAGLAGQTQYFGPGTRLLVL.

CDR3 DNA: TGTGCCAGCAGTCCCGACGCATACAATGAGCAGTTCTTC. Translation: CASSPDAYNEQFF. The chain uses TRBV7-9 and TRBJ2-1, with unresolved D. Per the germline V gene, CDR1 is SEHNR and CDR2 is FQNEAQ (reference sequence). The CDR3 contains 13 residues. Trimming removed 6 bases at V and 4 bases at J, with 10 bases between. Variable domain in full (rest from reference TRBV7-9 and TRBJ2-1): DTGVSQNPRHKITKRGQNVTFRCDPISEHNRLYWYRQTLGQGPEFLTYFQNEAQLEKSRLLSDRFSAERPKGSFSTLEIQRTEQGDSAMYLCASSPDAYNEQFFGPGTRLTVL.

This chain joins TRBV29-1 and TRBJ2-3; D assignment may be TRBD1 or TRBD2 (6 bases each). V lost 3 bases and J 2 bases, leaving 18 bases between the germline ends. This CDR3 spans 16 amino acids. Germline V CDR1 and CDR2: SQVTM, ANQGSEA. The CDR3 is CSVEGGRDISTDTQYF. The DNA of the CDR3 is TGCAGCGTTGAGGGGGGCCGGGACATTTCCACAGATACGCAGTATTTT.

This clonotype occurred a few times. This chain uses TRBV5-4 with TRBJ2-1, with TRBD2 identical over 8 bases. V gave up 1 base and J gave up 6 bases; unmatched junction bases: 3. The CDR3 extends over 14 amino acids. Germline V gene data show CDR1 as SGHNT and CDR2 as YYREEE (reference sequence). As DNA, the CDR3 is TGTGCCAGCAGCTTGTATGGGACTAGCAATGAGCAGTTCTTC. The encoded protein is CASSLYGTSNEQFF.

This clonotype was recorded a few times. V usage is TRBV5-6 and J usage is TRBJ1-1; weak D call: TRBD1 (5 bases). The CDR3 has 17 residues. The germline V and J ends were trimmed by 2 bases and 5 bases, with 22 bases remaining between them. Germline V lookup: CDR1 SGHDT, CDR2 YYEEEE. The CDR3 DNA reads as TGTGCCAGCAGCTTACCCGGGGGTTACCCCCAATTGACTGAAGCTTTCTTT. Its protein product is CASSLPGGYPQLTEAFF.

In this sample, this clonotype turned up many times. The chain couples TRBV11-2 to TRBJ1-1; no clear D gene. This CDR3 region has 17 residues. V shed 1 base and J shed 0 bases, with 15 bases lying between them. CDR1 is SGHAT, CDR2 FQNNGV, per germline. CDR3 nucleotides: TGTGCCAGCAGCTTAGCGTTCGGGGTTCGGCTGAACACTGAAGCTTTCTTT. It translates to CASSLAFGVRLNTEAFF.

This chain's CDR3 is CASSRDRVTYEQYV. The CDR3 DNA reads as TGTGCCAGCAGTCGCGACAGGGTGACCTACGAGCAGTACGTC. The V gene is TRBV6-2 or TRBV6-3, the J gene TRBJ2-7; 7 bases are a match to TRBD1. Germline CDR1 and CDR2: MNHEY and SVGEGT. The CDR3 has 14 residues. V lost 5 bases, J lost 2 bases, and 6 bases stayed unmatched.

The J gene is TRBJ2-1, the V gene TRBV4-1, with TRBD2 identical over 11 bases. CDR3 size: 16 residues. The germline gives CDR1 MGHRA, CDR2 YSYEKL. With 1 base clipped from V and 7 bases from J, the junction kept 6 bases outside the gene matches. The CDR3 protein is CASSQGLAGGDNEQFF. The CDR3, as DNA: TGCGCCAGCAGCCAAGGGCTAGCGGGAGGTGATAATGAGCAGTTCTTC.

The chain employs TRBV27 and TRBJ1-1, with D maybe TRBD1 (6 bases). CDR3 length: 17 amino acids. Looked up from germline, CDR1 is MNHEY and CDR2 is SMNVEV (reference sequence). With 6 bases removed from V and 0 bases from J, the gap between germline ends came to 20 bases. In DNA, the CDR3 is TGTGCCAGCAGAGAATTGGACAGCCACGCCCTGAACACTGAAGCTTTCTTT. Protein product: CASRELDSHALNTEAFF.